A single sample gave rise to the 27 T cell receptor beta chains below, sequenced in a study of blood T cell repertoires in COVID-19 (dated by TCRdb to 2019 to 2021). The protocol used for the library was the immunoSEQ multiplex PCR assay. TCRdb took over this immuneACCESS table, retaining in-frame rearrangements with V and J assigned. Such tables are incomplete; in checked studies, under half of the missing clones stem from an unresolved V gene, and the remainder is unexplained. Across this sample there are fewer than 150,000 clones, with roughly 86% seen only once. The top ten constitute around 17% of the sample. The sample taken for sequencing was peripheral blood. The origin of the receptors is a woman between 45 and 60 years old who had recovered from COVID-19.

A single count supports this clone. The V gene is TRBV27, the J gene TRBJ2-1; TRBD2 matches 11 bases. CDR1 and CDR2 from the germline V gene are MNHEY and SMNVEV (reference sequence). The CDR3 consists of 15 residues. V was pared by 0 bases and J by 7 bases, with 2 bases of the junction left unmatched. In nucleotides, the CDR3 is TGTGCCAGCAGTTTATCGGCTAGCGGGGGGAATGAGCAGTTCTTC. Translated: CASSLSASGGNEQFF.

This rearrangement joins TRBV4-1 to TRBJ2-5; 10 positions agree with TRBD1. The V gene end was trimmed by 0 bases and the J gene end by 3 bases; junction bases not matched to a gene: 4. CDR1 and CDR2 (germline): MGHRA, YSYEKL. This CDR3 region has 16 residues. CDR3 DNA: TGCGCCAGCAGCCAAGATCCCGGGACAGGGGAAGAGACCCAGTACTTC. Its protein product is CASSQDPGTGEETQYF.

J is TRBJ1-4 and V is TRBV7-9, with unresolved D. The length of the CDR3 is 13 residues. The germline gives CDR1 SEHNR, CDR2 FQNEAQ (reference sequence). Trimming pared 1 base from V and 12 bases from J, leaving 12 bases between. This CDR3 reads CASSLEGVRELFF. The CDR3 DNA sequence: TGTGCCAGCAGCTTAGAAGGAGTGCGGGAACTGTTTTTT.

The chain couples TRBV19 to TRBJ2-7; 9 bases map to TRBD1. In germline, CDR1 is LNHDA, CDR2 SQIVND (reference sequence). Trimming cost V 4 bases and J 7 bases; bases outside gene matches: 8. The CDR3 is 14 residues long. DNA for the CDR3: TGTGCCAGTAGTACACGGACAGGGGTAAGGGAGCAGTACTTC. This encodes CASSTRTGVREQYF.

The chain is built from TRBV9 and TRBJ2-1; a weak D match, TRBD1 (6 bases). The V and J ends lost 0 bases and 5 bases respectively, with 15 bases between them. CDR1 and CDR2 (germline): SGDLS, YYNGEE. The CDR3 totals 16 residues. CDR3: CASSVALGAPHNEQFF. DNA for the CDR3: TGTGCCAGCAGCGTAGCCTTGGGGGCGCCTCACAATGAGCAGTTCTTC.

The chain employs TRBV9 and TRBJ2-6; D might be TRBD2 (6 bases). CDR3 length: 15 amino acids. The germline CDR1 and CDR2 sequences are SGDLS and YYNGEE. V lost 3 bases to trimming and J lost 0 bases, with 7 bases between them. This CDR3 is CASSGAGSGANVLTF. CDR3 nucleotides: TGTGCCAGCAGCGGAGCGGGCTCTGGGGCCAACGTCCTGACTTTC.

V usage is TRBV6-5 and J usage is TRBJ2-2; 7 bases are a match to TRBD1. The ends lost 6 bases at V and 4 bases at J; junction bases unmatched: 5. The CDR3 consists of 14 residues. The V gene's germline CDR1 is MNHEY and CDR2 SVGAGI. The CDR3 here is CASRPDRVTGELFF. DNA of the CDR3: TGTGCCAGCAGACCCGACAGGGTCACCGGGGAGCTGTTTTTT.

This rearrangement joins TRBV6-5 to TRBJ1-2; D is unresolved. V gave up 6 bases and J gave up 4 bases, with 18 bases separating them. This CDR3 is built from 15 residues. From germline, CDR1 is MNHEY and CDR2 SVGAGI. For the CDR3, the DNA is TGTGCCAGCAGCTACGTTAGCCCGTTGGGCTATGGCTACACCTTC. The encoded protein is CASSYVSPLGYGYTF.

The gene calls are TRBV5-1 and TRBJ2-1; the D is unclear. CDR3 length: 16 residues. Germline lookup yields CDR1 SGHRS and CDR2 YFSETQ. With 2 bases removed from V and 2 bases from J, the gap between germline ends came to 14 bases. The CDR3 DNA is TGCGCCAGCAGCTTTAAATCGGGTTCACCCTACAATGAGCAGTTCTTC. Encoded protein: CASSFKSGSPYNEQFF.

The CDR3 DNA reads TGTGCCAGCAGCCAGACGGGACAGAGAATGACCTACGAGCAGTACTTC. Amino acids: CASSQTGQRMTYEQYF. The chain has TRBV3-1 (or the pseudogene TRBV3-2) and TRBJ2-7; the match to TRBD1 covers 7 bases. The CDR3 sequence is 16 residues long. The germline CDR1 and CDR2 sequences are LGHDT and YNNKEL (reference sequence). Losses at the gene ends were 3 bases for V and 2 bases for J; bases not matched to a gene: 10.

The chain couples TRBV19 to TRBJ2-4, with 7 bases identical to TRBD2. CDR3 size: 15 residues. Trimming removed 6 bases from V and 9 bases from J; junction bases left unmatched: 14. From germline, CDR1 is LNHDA and CDR2 SQIVND (reference sequence). The CDR3 spells CASRTGGTTGLIQYF. As DNA, the CDR3 is TGTGCCAGTAGGACCGGCGGGACTACCGGGCTCATTCAGTACTTC.

The rearrangement joins TRBV28 to TRBJ2-3; no definite D call. Trimming cost V 6 bases and J 10 bases, with 8 bases left between them. CDR3 length: 10 residues. The germline V gene has CDR1 MDHEN and CDR2 SYDVKM. CDR3 coding DNA: TGTGCCAGCAGCCGTTCTCCGCAGTATTTT. Protein product: CASSRSPQYF.

The rearrangement links TRBV10-2 to TRBJ1-6; 11 bases line up with TRBD1. This CDR3 comprises 16 residues. V dropped 4 bases and J dropped 9; count of bases not matched to a gene: 8. Germline V lookup: CDR1 WSHSY, CDR2 SAAADI. The CDR3 nucleotides read TGCGCCAGCAGTGCCGGACAGGGGGCGGGGGGTTCACCCCTCCACTTT. Protein sequence: CASSAGQGAGGSPLHF.

Written as DNA, the CDR3 is TGTGCCAGCAGCAAAGGGTCGGACAGAGGCTCTGGGGCCAACGTCCTGACTTTC. It is translated as CASSKGSDRGSGANVLTF. The genes are TRBV21-1 and TRBJ2-6; the D segment call TRBD1 is taken from the table without a DNA check. TRBV21-1 is tagged as a pseudogene. This CDR3 has 18 residues.

The chain employs TRBV5-5 and TRBJ2-5; 12 nucleotides agree with TRBD1. The junction had 8 bases not matched to a gene; V was cut back by 3 bases and J by 5 bases. The CDR3 is 16 residues long. Germline V gene sequence: CDR1 SGHKS, CDR2 YYEKEE (reference sequence). CDR3 sequence reads: CASSSAGGTGGETQYF. CDR3 bases: TGTGCCAGCAGCTCGGCGGGAGGGACAGGGGGCGAGACCCAGTACTTC.

The CDR3 coding sequence is TGTGCCAGCTCACCTAACAATGACAAACGGGGCTACACCTTC. Translating it yields CASSPNNDKRGYTF. This chain connects TRBV18 to TRBJ1-2; D is ambiguous. CDR1 and CDR2 (germline): KGHSH, LQKENI. Trimming took off 3 bases at V and 8 bases at J, with 16 bases between the two ends. This CDR3 is built from 14 residues.

CDR3 nucleotide sequence: TGTGCCAGCAGTGAAAGGGGCAGGGGGTGGACTGAAGCTTTCTTT. Translation: CASSERGRGWTEAFF. This rearrangement joins TRBV6-1 to TRBJ1-1; 7 nucleotides match TRBD1. CDR1 MNHNS and CDR2 SASEGT come from the germline V gene. This CDR3 is built from 15 residues. With 2 bases clipped from V and 5 bases from J, the junction kept 8 bases outside the gene matches.

The chain employs TRBV24-1 and TRBJ2-2, with D perhaps TRBD2 (5 bases). The germline V gene has CDR1 KGHDR and CDR2 SFDVKD. This CDR3 contains 17 residues. Trimming removed 4 bases at V and 3 bases at J, with 17 bases between. The CDR3 protein is CATSDPPGSSDTGELFF. For the CDR3, the DNA is TGTGCCACCAGTGACCCCCCTGGGAGTTCGGACACCGGGGAGCTGTTTTTT.

V usage is TRBV7-2 and J usage is TRBJ2-3; TRBD1 aligns across 9 bases. The CDR3 sequence is 15 residues long. CDR1 is SGHTA, CDR2 FQGNSA, per germline. The V segment lost 7 bases and the J segment 3 bases; nucleotides outside the gene matches: 8. CDR3 amino acids: CASTLQGARTDTQYF. In DNA, the CDR3 is TGTGCCAGCACCCTACAGGGGGCTCGAACAGATACGCAGTATTTT.

The V gene is TRBV7-3, the J gene TRBJ2-1; D gene uncertain. Germline V lookup: CDR1 SGHTA, CDR2 FQGTGA. V shed 5 bases and J shed 4 bases, with 21 bases lying between them. This CDR3 is 17 amino acids long. The CDR3 DNA follows: TGTGCCAGCAGCGTACGACCAACTAAAACTTTTTACAATGAGCAGTTCTTC. It specifies CASSVRPTKTFYNEQFF.

In the case of this clone: One end of the junction does not line up with germline, which may come from a read error. The gene calls are TRBV18 and TRBJ1-5; 10 bases fit TRBD1. The CDR3 is made up of 15 amino acids. Germline loops: CDR1 KGHSH, CDR2 LQKENI. As DNA, the CDR3 is TGTGCCAACTCATTGGGACAGGGGTTCAATCAGCCCCAGCATTTT. The encoded protein is CANSLGQGFNQPQHF. The whole variable domain, filled in from reference TRBV18 and TRBJ1-5, reads NAGVMQNPRHLVRRRGQEARLRCSPMKGHSHVYWYRQLPEEGLKFMVYLQKENIIDESGMPKERFSAEFPKEGPSILRIQQVVRGDSAAYFCANSLGQGFNQPQHFGDGTRLSIL.

The gene calls are TRBV5-1 and TRBJ1-1; 7 bases are a match to TRBD1. Per the germline V gene, CDR1 is SGHRS and CDR2 is YFSETQ. The trim removed 2 bases at V and 5 bases at J, leaving 3 bases unmatched. CDR3 length equals 13 residues. The CDR3 bases are TGCGCCAGCAGCTTTACAGGGGATACTGAAGCTTTCTTT. It is translated as CASSFTGDTEAFF.

V and J are TRBV5-6 and TRBJ2-1; TRBD2 is a possible D gene (5 bases). CDR3 size: 16 residues. The germline gives CDR1 SGHDT, CDR2 YYEEEE. V lost 5 bases and J 6 bases, leaving 21 bases between the germline ends. The CDR3: CASSLGLGSWLNEQFF. The CDR3 DNA reads as TGTGCCAGCAGTCTCGGACTGGGAAGCTGGCTCAATGAGCAGTTCTTC.

This clone was observed a handful of times. This sequence joins TRBV5-1 and TRBJ2-7; the D is unclear. V was shortened by 0 bases and J by 3 bases, with 10 bases between the two germline ends. The CDR3 runs to 14 residues. Germline V gene data show CDR1 as SGHRS and CDR2 as YFSETQ. In DNA, the CDR3 is TGCGCCAGCAGCTTGGCGGCAGGCTTCTACGAGCAGTACTTC. The encoded protein is CASSLAAGFYEQYF.

The genes are TRBV7-7 and TRBJ1-1, with unresolved D. This CDR3 spans 13 amino acids. Germline CDR1 reads SSHAT; CDR2 reads FNYEAQ (reference sequence). With 1 base removed from V and 5 bases from J, the gap between germline ends came to 8 bases. CDR3 residues: CASSLELGTEAFF. For the CDR3, the DNA is TGTGCCAGCAGCTTAGAACTAGGGACTGAAGCTTTCTTT.

This clone was detected only once. The rearrangement joins TRBV7-9 to TRBJ1-1, with 10 bases aligning to TRBD1. Germline V gives CDR1 SEHNR, CDR2 FQNEAQ (reference sequence). V trimming: 5 bases; J trimming: 4 bases; junction bases outside the gene matches: 7. The CDR3 has 15 residues. The CDR3 region has the DNA TGTGCCAGCAGCGAAAGAAGGACAGGGGGCACTGAAGCTTTCTTT. As protein: CASSERRTGGTEAFF.

The chain recombines TRBV7-9 with TRBJ1-5; D remains ambiguous. Germline assignment: CDR1 SEHNR and CDR2 FQNEAQ (reference sequence). The V and J ends lost 4 bases and 4 bases respectively, with 8 bases between them. This CDR3 comprises 13 residues. DNA of the CDR3: TGTGCCAGCAGCTCACACGAAAATCAGCCCCAGCATTTT. Amino acids: CASSSHENQPQHF.